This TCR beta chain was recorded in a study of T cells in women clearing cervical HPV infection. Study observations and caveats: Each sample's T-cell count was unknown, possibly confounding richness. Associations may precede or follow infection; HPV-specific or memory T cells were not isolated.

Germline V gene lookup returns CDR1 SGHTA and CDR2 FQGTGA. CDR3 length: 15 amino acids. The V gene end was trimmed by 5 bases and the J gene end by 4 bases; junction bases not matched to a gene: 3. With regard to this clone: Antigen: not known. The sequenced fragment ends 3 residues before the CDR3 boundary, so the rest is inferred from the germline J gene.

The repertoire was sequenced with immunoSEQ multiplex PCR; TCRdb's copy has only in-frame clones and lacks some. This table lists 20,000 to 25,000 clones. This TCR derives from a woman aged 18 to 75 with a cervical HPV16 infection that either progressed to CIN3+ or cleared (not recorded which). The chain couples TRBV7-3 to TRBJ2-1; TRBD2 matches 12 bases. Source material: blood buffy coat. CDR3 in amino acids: CASSLAGGTYNEQFF. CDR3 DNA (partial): TGTGCCAGCAGCCTAGCGGGAGGGACATACAATGAG. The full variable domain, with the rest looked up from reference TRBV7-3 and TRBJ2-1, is GAGVSQTPSNKVTEKGKYVELRCDPISGHTALYWYRQSLGQGPEFLIYFQGTGAADDSGLPNDRFFAVRPEGSVSTLKIQRTERGDSAVYLCASSLAGGTYNEQFFGPGTRLTVL.